This TCR beta chain is from a study of EBV T-cell therapy then PD-1 blockade in nasopharyngeal carcinoma. Assay used: immunoSEQ multiplex PCR; TCRdb lists only in-frame clones, some missing. The sample has fewer than 25,000 clones, over 75% seen once. Remarks on this clone: Its antigen remains unknown.

Specified treatment: AdE1-LMPpoly-expanded autologous EBV-specific T-cell therapy followed by anti-PD-1 nivolumab. Germline V lookup: CDR1 LNHDA, CDR2 SQIVND (reference sequence). This CDR3 is 12 amino acids long. V shed 9 bases, J shed 4 bases, and the junction held 4 bases outside the gene matches. J is TRBJ1-2 and V is TRBV19; TRBD1 aligns across 8 bases. This clonotype originated in a man in his forties with nasopharyngeal carcinoma. The source was CD8+ T cells from blood, collected at approximately day 64 from a patient whose treatment included autologous EBV-specific T cells and nivolumab. The CDR3 coding sequence is TGTGCCAGCACCGGGACAGGCTATGGCTACACCTTC. This translates into CASTGTGYGYTF.